The source of this T cell receptor beta chain is a study of OX40 agonist ivuxolimab in advanced cancers. About the full investigation: The costimulatory receptor OX40 (CD134) was targeted by ivuxolimab, a fully human IgG2 agonistic monoclonal antibody. Intravenous ivuxolimab was administered to patients every 2 weeks at six dose levels: 0.01, 0.1, 0.3, 1.5, 3 and 10 mg/kg. Of the roughly 54 patients in dose escalation, about 20 had hepatocellular carcinoma, some 15 had melanoma, 9 had renal cell carcinoma and 9 had head and neck cancer. The dose-escalation cohort was around 84% male with a mean age of roughly 60 years, ranging from 23 to 79. Prior anti-PD-1, anti-PD-L1 or anti-CTLA-4 therapy was permitted, and 40% of dose-escalation patients had received checkpoint inhibitors. Partial responses were achieved by three dose-escalation patients, of whom one had hepatocellular carcinoma and two had cutaneous melanoma. Peripheral TCRbeta sequencing aimed to test whether ivuxolimab altered TCR sequence diversity and caused clonal T-cell expansion. The monotherapy dose-escalation portion (N = 52 patients) of the phase I ivuxolimab trial is reported in the paper.

About this clone: Its antigen specificity is not known. Within one base of it there is no much larger clone, and no base qualities were kept.

Patients with a history of autoimmune disease or receiving systemic immunosuppression were excluded from the trial. Peripheral blood for TCR sequencing was collected from all dose cohorts at baseline, on cycle 4 day 1, and on cycle 7 day 1. Samples were obtained from an open-label, multicenter, first-in-human phase I dose-escalation trial of ivuxolimab. The trial enrolled adults with locally advanced or metastatic head and neck squamous cell, hepatocellular, melanoma or renal cell carcinoma. Before TCR sequencing, CD4+ and CD8+ T cells were separately sorted from peripheral blood. Here is what the overall study found, with its caveats: Clonal expansion of both CD4+ and CD8+ blood T cells was observed from baseline to week 6 at doses 0.1 to 3.0 mg/kg. Low levels of normalized T-cell clonal expansion were also seen in some patients who did not respond. On average, CD8+ T cells showed more expanded clones than CD4+ T cells after ivuxolimab. The antigen specificity of the peripheral T cells that underwent clonal expansion was not determined. In partial responders in the 0.1-3.0 mg/kg groups, normalized peripheral clonal expansion was found to be among the lowest, especially among CD8+ T cells.

For sequencing of the TCRbeta CDR3 region, genomic DNA was extracted from the sorted cells. TCRbeta CDR3 regions were sequenced using the immunoSEQ Assay. Held by TCRdb, this immuneACCESS table contains in-frame sequences only and omits some clones. Under half of the omission traces to an unresolved V gene where checked; the cause of the rest is unknown. This sample comprises about 50,000 clones, roughly 81% of them detected only once. The biggest ten clones account for around 7.1% of the sample. V gives up 4 bases and J gives up 0 bases, and the segment between their germline ends measures 10 bases. Counted from cysteine to phenylalanine, this CDR3 has 14 amino acids. CDR3 DNA only is kept here, 42 bases in frame from base 1. The germline V gene provides CDR1 LGHNA and CDR2 YSLEER.

The rearranged segments are TRBV4-3 and TRBJ2-7, with the D gene not confidently named. The sequence was collected from an adult with an advanced solid tumor such as melanoma, head and neck, liver or kidney cancer. The material was CD4+ or CD8+ T cells sorted from blood, obtained in a trial of the OX40 agonist ivuxolimab. The CDR3 region: CASSLDSSSYEQYF. The nucleotides are TGCGCCAGCAGCCTCGACTCGAGCTCCTACGAGCAGTACTTC.